The T cell receptor beta chain described here comes from a study of shared clonotypes between healthy human individuals. Clones were read by immunoSEQ multiplex PCR, and TCRdb kept only the in-frame ones, dropping some. The table shows 170,000 or so clones, with around 63% occurring only once. The germline gives CDR1 SGDLS, CDR2 YYNGEE. V was cut by 0 bases and J by 2 bases, with 7 bases left in between. The CDR3 has 14 amino acids. This TCR came from a man aged 30 to 45 in good health. Sequenced: memory CD4+ T cells sorted from blood. As for subset: CD45RA-negative fraction. V and J are TRBV9 and TRBJ2-3; D uncertain. CDR3 loop: CASSVGPNTDTQYF. The CDR3, as DNA: TGTGCCAGCAGCGTAGGGCCAAACACAGATACGCAGTATTTT.